This T cell receptor beta chain originates from a study of T cell responses to AZD1222 COVID-19 vaccine. A word on this clone: Its antigen is undetermined.

Germline assignment: CDR1 MNHEY and CDR2 SVGAGI. This CDR3 spans 13 amino acids. Trimming cost V 6 bases and J 3 bases, with 10 bases left between them. Sequencing was performed with immunoSEQ multiplex PCR; in TCRdb, only in-frame clones are kept and a portion is missing. The table includes about 130,000 clones, 90% to 95% detected once. Whole-study findings and limits: Regions 160-218 and 743-854 dominated among vaccine-associated CD4 TCRs spanning spike. Vaccination with two AZD1222 doses was followed by a rise in Spike-specific TCR breadth and depth.

The chain couples TRBV6-5 to TRBJ2-3; D remains unclear. The sequenced sample was peripheral blood, obtained on day 0 of AZD1222 vaccination. The TCR was taken from an adult in good health. The CDR3 region is CASSGSRTDTQYF. The DNA for the CDR3 is TGTGCCAGCAGCGGCAGCAGGACAGATACGCAGTATTTT.